This entry is about one T cell receptor beta chain. This entry comes from a study of blood T cell repertoires in COVID-19. The assay was immunoSEQ multiplex PCR, and TCRdb's table has in-frame clones only and misses some. The profile shows tens of thousands of clones, roughly four fifths of them singletons. The V gene lost 0 bases and the J gene lost 2 bases, with 6 bases spanning the gap. The CDR3 covers 14 residues. Germline assignment: CDR1 LGHDT and CDR2 YNNKEL (reference sequence). The receptor comes from an elderly man with COVID-19, enrolled during active disease. The chain joins TRBV3-1 (or the pseudogene TRBV3-2) to TRBJ2-3; D is unclear. The sequenced sample consisted of peripheral blood. In nucleotides, the CDR3 is TGTGCCAGCAGCCAAGACAGGAACACAGATACGCAGTATTTT. This gives the protein CASSQDRNTDTQYF.